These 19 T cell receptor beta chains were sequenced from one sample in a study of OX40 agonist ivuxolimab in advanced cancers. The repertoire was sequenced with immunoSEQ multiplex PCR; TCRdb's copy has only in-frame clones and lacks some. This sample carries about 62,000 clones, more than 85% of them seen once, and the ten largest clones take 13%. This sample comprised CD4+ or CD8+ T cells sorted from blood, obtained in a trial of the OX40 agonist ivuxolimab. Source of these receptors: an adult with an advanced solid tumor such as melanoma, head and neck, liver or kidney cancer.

The CDR3 here is CASSTAPRGTTEAFF. In nucleotides, the CDR3 is TGTGCCAGCAGTACCGCGCCCAGGGGAACGACTGAAGCTTTCTTT. The chain recombines TRBV28 with TRBJ1-1; D perhaps matches TRBD1 (6 bases). Trimming stripped 5 bases from V and 5 bases from J, with 18 bases between. Germline V gives CDR1 MDHEN, CDR2 SYDVKM. The CDR3 has 15 amino acids.

CDR3 in DNA: TGTGCCAGCAGTGAAATTAGGGGGACAATAATCAATGAGCAGTTCTTC. Translating gives CASSEIRGTIINEQFF. V is TRBV2 and J is TRBJ2-1; tentatively, D is TRBD1 (6 bases). Trimming removed 2 bases from V and 6 bases from J, with 17 bases in between. The CDR3 consists of 16 residues. Germline CDR1 is SNHLY and CDR2 is FYNNEI.

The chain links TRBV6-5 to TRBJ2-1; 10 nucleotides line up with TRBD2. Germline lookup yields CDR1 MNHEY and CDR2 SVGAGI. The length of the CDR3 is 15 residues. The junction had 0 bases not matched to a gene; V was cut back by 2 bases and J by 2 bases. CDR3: CASSYTSGAYNEQFF. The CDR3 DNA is TGTGCCAGCAGTTACACTAGCGGGGCCTACAATGAGCAGTTCTTC.

The CDR3 loop reads CASSTLPFSSGRSDNEQFF. As DNA, the CDR3 is TGTGCCAGCAGCACTCTCCCGTTCTCTAGCGGTCGAAGTGACAATGAGCAGTTCTTC. The chain has TRBV4-2 and TRBJ2-1; 7 bases fit TRBD2. V trimming: 5 bases; J trimming: 5 bases; junction bases outside the gene matches: 21. CDR1 LGHNA and CDR2 YNFKEQ come from the germline V gene. This CDR3 is built from 19 residues.

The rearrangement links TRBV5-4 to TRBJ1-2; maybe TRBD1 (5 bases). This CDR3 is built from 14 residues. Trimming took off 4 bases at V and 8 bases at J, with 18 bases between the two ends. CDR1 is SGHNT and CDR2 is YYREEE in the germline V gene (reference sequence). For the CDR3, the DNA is TGTGCCAGCAGCACCTCAAGCGGGTGGGGCGGCTACACCTTC. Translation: CASSTSSGWGGYTF.

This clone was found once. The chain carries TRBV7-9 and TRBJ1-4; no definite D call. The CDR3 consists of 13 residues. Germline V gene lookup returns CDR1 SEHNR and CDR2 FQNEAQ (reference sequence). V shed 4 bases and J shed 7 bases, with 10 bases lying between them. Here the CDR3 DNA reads TGTGCCAGCAGCTCCTTTAATGTTGAAAAACTGTTTTTT. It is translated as CASSSFNVEKLFF.

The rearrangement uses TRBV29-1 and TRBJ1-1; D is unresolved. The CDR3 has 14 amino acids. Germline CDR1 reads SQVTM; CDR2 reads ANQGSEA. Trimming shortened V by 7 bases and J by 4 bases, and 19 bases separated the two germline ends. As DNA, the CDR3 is TGCAGCGGCACATACCTGAACATGAGCACTGAAGCTTTCTTT. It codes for CSGTYLNMSTEAFF.

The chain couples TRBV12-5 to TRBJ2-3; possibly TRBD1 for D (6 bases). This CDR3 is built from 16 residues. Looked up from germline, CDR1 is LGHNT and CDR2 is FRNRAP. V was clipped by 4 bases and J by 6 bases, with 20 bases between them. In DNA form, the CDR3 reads TGTGCTAGTGGTTCACCAGGGGATAGCACAGTGGATACGCAGTATTTT. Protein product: CASGSPGDSTVDTQYF.

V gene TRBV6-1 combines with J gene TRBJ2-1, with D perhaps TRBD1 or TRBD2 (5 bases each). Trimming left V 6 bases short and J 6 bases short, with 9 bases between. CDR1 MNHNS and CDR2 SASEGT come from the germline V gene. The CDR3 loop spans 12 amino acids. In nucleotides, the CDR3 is TGTGCCAGCAGATCGGGACGCAATGAGCAGTTCTTC. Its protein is CASRSGRNEQFF.

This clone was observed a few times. The CDR3, as DNA: TGCGCCAGCAGCCAATCACTAGCGGGAGCGAACACCGGGGAGCTGTTTTTT. Protein: CASSQSLAGANTGELFF. The chain is built from TRBV4-3 and TRBJ2-2, with TRBD2 matching 11 bases. CDR1 LGHNA and CDR2 YSLEER come from the germline V gene. This CDR3 is built from 17 residues. Trimming took 2 bases from V and 0 from J; bases not matched to a gene: 2.

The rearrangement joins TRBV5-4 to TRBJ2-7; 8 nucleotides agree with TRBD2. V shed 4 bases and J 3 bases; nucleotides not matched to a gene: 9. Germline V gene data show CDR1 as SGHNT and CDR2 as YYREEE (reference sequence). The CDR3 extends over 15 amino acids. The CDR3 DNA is TGTGCCAGCAGCAGACCCGGGACTAGTCTCTACGAGCAGTACTTC. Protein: CASSRPGTSLYEQYF. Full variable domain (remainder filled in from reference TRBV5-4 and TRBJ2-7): ETGVTQSPTHLIKTRGQQVTLRCSSQSGHNTVSWYQQALGQGPQFIFQYYREEENGRGNFPPRFSGLQFPNYSSELNVNALELDDSALYLCASSRPGTSLYEQYFGPGTRLTVT.

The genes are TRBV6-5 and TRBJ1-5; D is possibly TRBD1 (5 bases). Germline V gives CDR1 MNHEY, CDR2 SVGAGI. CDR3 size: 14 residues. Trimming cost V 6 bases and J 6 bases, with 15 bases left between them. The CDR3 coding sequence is TGTGCCAGCAGAATCTCACAGGACCTTCAGCCCCAGCATTTT. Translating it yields CASRISQDLQPQHF.

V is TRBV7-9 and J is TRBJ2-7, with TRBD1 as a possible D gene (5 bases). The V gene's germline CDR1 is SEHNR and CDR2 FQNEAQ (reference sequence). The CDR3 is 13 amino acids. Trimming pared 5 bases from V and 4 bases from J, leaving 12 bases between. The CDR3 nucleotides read TGTGCCAGCAGCCCCGCCTCAGGGTACGAGCAGTACTTC. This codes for CASSPASGYEQYF.

CDR3 sequence: CASGRTSDSYEQYF. As DNA, the CDR3 is TGTGCCAGCGGGCGGACTAGCGACTCCTACGAGCAGTACTTC. The V call is TRBV28, the J call TRBJ2-7; 9 bases fit TRBD2. J gave up 0 bases and V 8 bases, and 5 bases lay outside the gene matches. Germline loops: CDR1 MDHEN, CDR2 SYDVKM. The CDR3 runs 14 residues.

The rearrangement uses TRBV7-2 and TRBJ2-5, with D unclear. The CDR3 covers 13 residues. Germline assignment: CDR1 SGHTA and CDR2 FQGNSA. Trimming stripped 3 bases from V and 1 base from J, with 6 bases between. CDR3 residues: CASSFPTQETQYF. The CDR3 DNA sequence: TGTGCCAGCAGCTTTCCCACCCAAGAGACCCAGTACTTC. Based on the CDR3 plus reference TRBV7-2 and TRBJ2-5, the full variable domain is GAGVSQSPSNKVTEKGKDVELRCDPISGHTALYWYRQSLGQGLEFLIYFQGNSAPDKSGLPSDRFSAERTGGSVSTLTIQRTQQEDSAVYLCASSFPTQETQYFGPGTRLLVL.

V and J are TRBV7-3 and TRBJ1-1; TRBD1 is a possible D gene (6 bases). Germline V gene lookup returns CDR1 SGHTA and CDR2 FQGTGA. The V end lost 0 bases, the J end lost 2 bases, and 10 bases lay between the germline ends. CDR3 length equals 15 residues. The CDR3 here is CASSLTDSYNTEAFF. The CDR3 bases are TGTGCCAGCAGCTTAACGGACAGCTATAACACTGAAGCTTTCTTT. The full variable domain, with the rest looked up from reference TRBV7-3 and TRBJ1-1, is GAGVSQTPSNKVTEKGKYVELRCDPISGHTALYWYRQSLGQGPEFLIYFQGTGAADDSGLPNDRFFAVRPEGSVSTLKIQRTERGDSAVYLCASSLTDSYNTEAFFGQGTRLTVV.

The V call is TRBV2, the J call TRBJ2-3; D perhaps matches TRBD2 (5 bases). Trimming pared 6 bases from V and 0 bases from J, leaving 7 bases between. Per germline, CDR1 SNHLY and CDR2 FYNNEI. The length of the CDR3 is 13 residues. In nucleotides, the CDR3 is TGTGCCAGCAGCGGGGAAAGCACAGATACGCAGTATTTT. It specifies CASSGESTDTQYF.

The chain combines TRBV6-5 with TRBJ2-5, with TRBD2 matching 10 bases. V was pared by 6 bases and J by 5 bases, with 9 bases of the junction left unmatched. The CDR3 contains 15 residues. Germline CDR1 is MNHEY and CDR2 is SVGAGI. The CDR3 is CASSRLAGVTETQYF. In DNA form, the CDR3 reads TGTGCCAGCAGCCGCCTAGCGGGGGTAACGGAGACCCAGTACTTC.

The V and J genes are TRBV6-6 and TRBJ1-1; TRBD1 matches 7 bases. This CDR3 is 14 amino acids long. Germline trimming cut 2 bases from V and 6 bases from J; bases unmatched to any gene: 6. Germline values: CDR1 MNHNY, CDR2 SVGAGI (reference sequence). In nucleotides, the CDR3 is TGTGCCAGCAGTTACGAGACAGGGAGCGCTGAAGCTTTCTTT. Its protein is CASSYETGSAEAFF.